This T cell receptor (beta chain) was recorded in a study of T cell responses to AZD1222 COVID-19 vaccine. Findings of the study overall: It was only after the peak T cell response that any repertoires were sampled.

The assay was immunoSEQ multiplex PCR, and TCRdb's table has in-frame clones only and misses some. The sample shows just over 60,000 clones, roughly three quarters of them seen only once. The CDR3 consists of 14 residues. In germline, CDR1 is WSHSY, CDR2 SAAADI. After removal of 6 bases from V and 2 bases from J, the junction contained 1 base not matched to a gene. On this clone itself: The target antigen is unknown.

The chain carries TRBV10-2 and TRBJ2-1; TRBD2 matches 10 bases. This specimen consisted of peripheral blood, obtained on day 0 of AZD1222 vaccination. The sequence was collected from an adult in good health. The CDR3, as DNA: TGCGCCAGCAGGGGACTAGCGACCTACAATGAGCAGTTCTTC. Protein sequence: CASRGLATYNEQFF.